Detailed here is one TCR beta chain. Its antigen is unknown. It is unclear where the CDR3 begins or ends on the DNA, so no DNA is shown, and the CDR3 is as TCRdb lists it. This sample is part of a study of T cells in Graves' hyperthyroidism and ophthalmopathy (dated by TCRdb to the late 2010s). The study in broad terms: Peripheral blood was collected at initial diagnosis, before any treatment. A discovery cohort of roughly 100 patients, roughly 45 with Graves' ophthalmopathy and fewer than 65 with stable Graves' hyperthyroidism, was used to find distinguishing TCR V-J signatures. An independent validation cohort of around 19 hyperthyroidism patients and approximately 15 patients who later progressed to ophthalmopathy tested prospective prediction of ophthalmopathy. The approximately 98 discovery patients were randomly divided into training and test sets at a 7:3 ratio. Thyroid tissue and blood T-cell repertoires from roughly 6 Graves' hyperthyroidism patients were also compared in the study. Following sampling, methimazole starting at 30 mg daily was given to hyperthyroidism patients, and high-dose intravenous methylprednisolone was given to ophthalmopathy patients. TCR Vbeta CDR3 sequencing of 120 to 150 peripheral blood samples (around 45 ophthalmopathy, 75 to 85 hyperthyroidism and roughly 17 progressor patients) is reported in the paper. What the study reported, not specific to this receptor: In cross-validation, a model built on a 13 V-J signature told ophthalmopathy apart from stable hyperthyroidism with under 90% sensitivity and around 83% specificity, and in testing the same model reached 80%/75%. Most expanded thyroid clonotypes (frequency above 0.001) were also found in blood, which suggests that blood repertoires may mirror thyroid immune responses. In validation, the model predicted progression to ophthalmopathy with around 71% sensitivity and over 72% specificity, a median of 6.5 months before onset. No statistical method was used to fix the sample size in advance, and group allocation was not hidden from the investigators.

The TCR beta CDR3 regions were amplified from the RNA transcripts. For the first round of RT-PCR on the TCR CDR3, the HTBI primer set was used together with the Qiagen OneStep RT-PCR kit. Libraries were constructed in a second round of multiplex PCR, after which size selection and purification were performed. Sequencing of the libraries was done on an Illumina HiSeq2000 using paired-end 100 bp reads. As for how the authors treated the data: SOAPnuke was used to process the raw data, throwing out any read that contained adapters or uncalled bases, had a mean Phred below 15, or lacked an exact constant-primer or identifier match. COPE v1.2.5 was used to merge the high-quality paired reads, and each unique nucleotide sequence was defined as a clonotype. MiTCR v1.1 was used to align clonotypes to the IMGT TRBV, TRBD and TRBJ reference segments. The analysis included only V-J combinations with a frequency above 0.0001, which together covered around 99% of the repertoires. A TCS score was defined as the ratio of F50 (clonal expansion) to E x V (chaos), with BLOSUM62-based TCRdist applied between CDR3 peptides within each V-J. Welch's t-statistics and random forest reduced approximately 520 V-J features to 13, which were used in a naive Bayes classifier (R e1071). The public reads were quality trimmed at Q25 with fastp and then assembled into clones with MiXCR by TCRdb, keeping productive beta chains. Under each unique CDR3 protein, matching rows form one entry showing the most common genes and DNA. The V and J calls, along with clone size, are taken from TCRdb and not from the paper's own processing. The sample yields 330,000 or so distinct CDR3 sequences; 15% to 20% were counted once. About a sixth of the sample rests with the top ten.

Moderately to severely active disease, a Clinical Activity Score of at least 3, a NOSPECS grade of at least 4, and a duration under 3 months were present in ophthalmopathy patients. Any patient with an uncontrolled infection, another autoimmune disease, pregnancy or lactation was excluded. Diagnoses were established on the basis of clinical symptoms, serum thyroxine and TRAb, thyroid ultrasound, and orbital computed tomography. Ficoll-Paque density gradient centrifugation was used to isolate PBMCs from about 10 ml of fresh peripheral blood. Trizol reagent was used to extract total RNA, and RNA quality was then checked on an Agilent 2100 Bioanalyzer. CDR1 and CDR2 are drawn from the germline V gene: SNHLY, FYNNEI. The CDR3 goes from the cysteine to the phenylalanine over 21 residues.

This TCR derives from a woman in her thirties or forties with Graves' ophthalmopathy. Sequencing was carried out using blood. The chain employs TRBV2 and TRBJ2-7; the D segment call TRBD1 is taken from the table without a DNA check. The CDR3 has the sequence CASSGNIQYFGAGTGYYEQYF.